Detailed here is one T cell receptor (beta chain). The antigen is undetermined. Authors of the study amplified TCR beta CDR3 regions from RNA transcripts. TCR CDR3 underwent first-round RT-PCR with the HTBI primer set. TCRdb reanalysed the multiplex PCR reads using MiXCR and keeps one entry per CDR3 protein. The data hold roughly 500,000 distinct CDR3 sequences, with under 60% observed a single time. These data come from a study of T cells in Graves' hyperthyroidism and ophthalmopathy. Study results and caveats: In the blood, most expanded thyroid clonotypes above 0.001 appeared as well.

CDR1 is MDHEN, CDR2 SYDVKM, per germline. Trimming cost V 4 bases and J 10 bases; bases outside gene matches: 12. The CDR3 totals 14 residues. Input material: peripheral blood or thyroid tissue (not recorded which). The chain recombines TRBV28 with TRBJ1-1; 7 nucleotides line up with TRBD1. This sequence was found in an adult woman with Graves' disease, either hyperthyroidism or ophthalmopathy (not recorded which). The CDR3 reads CASSSTGAGIGAFF. The CDR3 DNA reads as TGTGCCAGCAGTTCAACAGGGGCAGGTATAGGAGCTTTCTTT.